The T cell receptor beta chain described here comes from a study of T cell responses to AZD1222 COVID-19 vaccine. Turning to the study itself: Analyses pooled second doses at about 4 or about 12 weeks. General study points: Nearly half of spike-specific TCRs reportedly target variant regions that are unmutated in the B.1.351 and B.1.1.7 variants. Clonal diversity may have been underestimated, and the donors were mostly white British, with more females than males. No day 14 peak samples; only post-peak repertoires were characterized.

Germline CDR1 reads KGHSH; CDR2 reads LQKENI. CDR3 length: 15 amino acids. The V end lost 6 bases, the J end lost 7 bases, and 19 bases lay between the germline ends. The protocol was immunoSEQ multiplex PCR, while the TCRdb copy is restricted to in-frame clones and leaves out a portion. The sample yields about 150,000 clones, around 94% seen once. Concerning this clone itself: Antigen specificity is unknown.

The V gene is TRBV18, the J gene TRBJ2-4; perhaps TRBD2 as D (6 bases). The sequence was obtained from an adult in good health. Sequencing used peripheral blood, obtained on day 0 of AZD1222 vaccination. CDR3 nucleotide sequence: TGTGCCAGCTCGCCCCCGGGAGCATCTTTTAACATTCAGTACTTC. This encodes CASSPPGASFNIQYF.